The clone carrying this TCR beta chain was seen more than once but under ten times. Antigen: not known. This sample is part of a study of CD8 T cells in ankylosing spondylitis. Points from the study as a whole: The clones that were linked to disease were reported to be significantly enriched in matched synovial fluid samples from ankylosing spondylitis patients. A motif in TCR beta, a set of seven to nine highly homologous variants, appeared characteristic of ankylosing spondylitis blood. Past research had described some motif variants in reactive arthritis synovial fluid and blood. Disease-linked clones bore a CD8+ phenotype and were relatively rare in peripheral blood.

Researchers built TCR beta libraries using quantitative 5'-RACE with molecular barcodes. TCRdb fed the 5' RACE reads into MiXCR, producing one record per CDR3 protein. Altogether about 210,000 distinct CDR3 sequences are present, roughly 6.6% being singletons, with the ten largest covering about 14%. The sample comprised blood, either unsorted or a sorted T cell fraction (not recorded which). The clonotype was recovered from a male donor with ankylosing spondylitis.

The CDR3 is CASSLDPTGWEADTQYF. The CDR3 DNA follows: TGTGCCAGCAGCTTAGATCCCACGGGCTGGGAAGCCGATACGCAGTATTTT. The chain joins TRBV11-2 to TRBJ2-3; D unclear. The CDR3 spans 17 residues. The germline CDR1 and CDR2 sequences are SGHAT and FQNNGV. The V end lost 0 bases, the J end lost 6 bases, and 19 bases lay between the germline ends.